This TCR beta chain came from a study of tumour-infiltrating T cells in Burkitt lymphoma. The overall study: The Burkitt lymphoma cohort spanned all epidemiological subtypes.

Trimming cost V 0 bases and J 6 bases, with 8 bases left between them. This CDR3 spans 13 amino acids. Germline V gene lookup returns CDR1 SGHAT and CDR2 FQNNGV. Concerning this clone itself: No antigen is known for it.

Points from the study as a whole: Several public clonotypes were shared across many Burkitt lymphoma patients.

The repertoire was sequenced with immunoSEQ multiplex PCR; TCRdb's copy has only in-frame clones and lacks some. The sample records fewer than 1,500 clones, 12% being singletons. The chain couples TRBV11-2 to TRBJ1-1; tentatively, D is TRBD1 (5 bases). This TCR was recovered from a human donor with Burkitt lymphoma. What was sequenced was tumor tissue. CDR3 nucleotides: TGTGCCAGCAGCTTAGATTGGGGGGCTGAAGCTTTCTTT. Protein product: CASSLDWGAEAFF.